This T cell receptor (beta chain) is drawn from a study of naive and memory T cell subsets. The CDR3 is 16 residues long. V was cut by 1 base and J by 2 bases, with 11 bases left in between. Germline V CDR1 and CDR2: LGHDT, YNNKEL (reference sequence). An equimolar mix of two oligonucleotides served as the beta constant-region primer for TRBC1 and TRBC2. TCRdb passed the UMI-ligation and nested PCR reads through MiXCR, listing each CDR3 protein once. The sample gives some 150,000 distinct CDR3 sequences, over 15% of which show up once; about 0.14% is in the top ten. The rearrangement uses TRBV3-1 and TRBJ2-2; D uncertain. Sequencing was performed on naive CD4+ T cells from blood. The TCR was taken from a human donor in good health. CDR3 loop: CASSQAGRLNTGELFF. The CDR3 DNA is TGTGCCAGCAGCCAAGCCGGCCGACTTAACACCGGGGAGCTGTTTTTT.